The source of this T cell receptor (beta chain) is a study of read filtering for tumor transcriptome and immune sequencing. About the study: After DNase treatment, RNA was made into whole-transcriptome libraries.

This clonotype was found many times. Its target is not known. Molecular barcoded adaptors covering alpha/delta and beta/gamma chains were used on 400 to 450 ng RNA. One entry per CDR3 protein results from TCRdb running MiXCR on the reads. The sample includes some 25,000 distinct CDR3 sequences, approximately 22% seen only once; the top ten take about a sixth. Sampling of bone marrow took place during active disease in every patient. The V gene's germline CDR1 is MDHEN and CDR2 SYDVKM. The CDR3 consists of 13 residues. Trimming took 2 bases from V and 9 from J, leaving 12 bases between them. Overall study findings and caveats: Correlation between methods rose after single-read clonotypes were removed. Roughly 82% of IR-seq clonotypes had a single read, yet these held around 3.5% of reads.

This chain connects TRBV28 to TRBJ2-3, with a possible D match to TRBD1 (5 bases). The specimen sequenced was a population of CD138-negative cells sorted from bone marrow. This clonotype was sampled from a donor at least 40 years old with multiple myeloma. CDR3: CASSLGGPGTQYF. The CDR3 DNA is TGTGCCAGCAGTTTAGGCGGTCCAGGGACGCAGTATTTT.